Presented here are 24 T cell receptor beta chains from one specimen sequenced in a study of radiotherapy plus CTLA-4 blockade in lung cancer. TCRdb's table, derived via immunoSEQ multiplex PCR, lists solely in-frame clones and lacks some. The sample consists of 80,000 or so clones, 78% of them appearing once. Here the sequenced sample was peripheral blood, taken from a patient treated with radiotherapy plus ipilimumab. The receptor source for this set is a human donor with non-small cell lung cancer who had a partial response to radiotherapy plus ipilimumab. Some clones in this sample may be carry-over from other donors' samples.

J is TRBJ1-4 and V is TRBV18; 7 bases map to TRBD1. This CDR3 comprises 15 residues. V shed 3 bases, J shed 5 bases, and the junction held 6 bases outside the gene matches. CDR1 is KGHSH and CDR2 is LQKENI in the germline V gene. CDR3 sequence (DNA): TGTGCCAGCTCACCGGGGACAGTGTTAAATGAAAAACTGTTTTTT. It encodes CASSPGTVLNEKLFF.

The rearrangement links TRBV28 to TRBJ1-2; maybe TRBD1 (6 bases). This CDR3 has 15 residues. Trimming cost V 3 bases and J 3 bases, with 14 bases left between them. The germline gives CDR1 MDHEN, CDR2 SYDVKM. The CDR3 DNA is TGTGCCAGCAGTTTGGGGGGGGGCATCGACTATGGCTACACCTTC. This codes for CASSLGGGIDYGYTF.

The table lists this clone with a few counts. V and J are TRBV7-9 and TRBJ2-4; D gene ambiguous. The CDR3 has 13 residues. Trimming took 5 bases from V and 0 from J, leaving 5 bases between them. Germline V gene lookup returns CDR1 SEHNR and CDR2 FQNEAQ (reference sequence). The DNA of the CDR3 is TGTGCCAGCAGCGCGGTAGCCAAAAACATTCAGTACTTC. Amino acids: CASSAVAKNIQYF. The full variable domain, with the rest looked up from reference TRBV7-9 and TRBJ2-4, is DTGVSQNPRHKITKRGQNVTFRCDPISEHNRLYWYRQTLGQGPEFLTYFQNEAQLEKSRLLSDRFSAERPKGSFSTLEIQRTEQGDSAMYLCASSAVAKNIQYFGAGTRLSVL.

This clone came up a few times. The CDR3 bases are TGTGCCTGGACACGGACAGGGGCTAATGAAAAACTGTTTTTT. As protein: CAWTRTGANEKLFF. This chain links TRBV30 with TRBJ1-4, with 9 bases identical to TRBD1. The CDR3 runs to 14 residues. Germline lookup yields CDR1 GTSNPN and CDR2 SVGIG (reference sequence). The ends lost 4 bases at V and 3 bases at J; junction bases unmatched: 3.

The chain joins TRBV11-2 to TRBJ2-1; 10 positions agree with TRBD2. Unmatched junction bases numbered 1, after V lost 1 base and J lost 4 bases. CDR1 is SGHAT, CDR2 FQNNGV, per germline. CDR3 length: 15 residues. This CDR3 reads CASSLGTSGYNEQFF. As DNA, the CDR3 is TGTGCCAGCAGCTTAGGGACTAGCGGTTACAATGAGCAGTTCTTC.

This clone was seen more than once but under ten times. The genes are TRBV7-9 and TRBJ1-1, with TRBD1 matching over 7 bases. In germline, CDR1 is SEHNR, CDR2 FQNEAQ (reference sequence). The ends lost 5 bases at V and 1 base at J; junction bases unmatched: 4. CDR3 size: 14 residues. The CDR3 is CASSTGQPNTEAFF. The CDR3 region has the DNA TGTGCCAGCAGCACGGGACAGCCGAACACTGAAGCTTTCTTT. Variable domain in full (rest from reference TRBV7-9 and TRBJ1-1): DTGVSQNPRHKITKRGQNVTFRCDPISEHNRLYWYRQTLGQGPEFLTYFQNEAQLEKSRLLSDRFSAERPKGSFSTLEIQRTEQGDSAMYLCASSTGQPNTEAFFGQGTRLTVV.

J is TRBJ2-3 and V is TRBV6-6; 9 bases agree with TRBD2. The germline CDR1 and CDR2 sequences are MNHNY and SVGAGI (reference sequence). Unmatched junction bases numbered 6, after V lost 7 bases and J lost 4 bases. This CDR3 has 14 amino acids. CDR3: CASTQQRGADTQYF. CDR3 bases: TGTGCCAGCACCCAGCAGCGGGGGGCAGATACGCAGTATTTT.

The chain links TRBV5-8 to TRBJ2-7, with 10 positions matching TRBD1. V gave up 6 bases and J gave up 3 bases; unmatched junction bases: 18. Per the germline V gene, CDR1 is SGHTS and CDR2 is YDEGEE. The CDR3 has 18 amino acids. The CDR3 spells CASNEHSGTGVLGYEQYF. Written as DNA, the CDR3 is TGTGCCAGCAACGAACACTCCGGGACAGGGGTTTTAGGCTACGAGCAGTACTTC. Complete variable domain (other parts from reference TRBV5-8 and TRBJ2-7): EAGVTQSPTHLIKTRGQQATLRCSPISGHTSVYWYQQALGLGLQFLLWYDEGEERNRGNFPPRFSGRQFPNYSSELNVNALELEDSALYLCASNEHSGTGVLGYEQYFGPGTRLTVT.

The CDR3 loop reads CASSQDLAGASTDTQYF. DNA for the CDR3: TGTGCCAGCAGCCAAGATTTGGCGGGAGCTAGCACAGATACGCAGTATTTT. V is TRBV14 and J is TRBJ2-3, with TRBD2 matching 7 bases. The germline CDR1 and CDR2 sequences are SGHDN and FVKESK. The CDR3 has 17 amino acids. Trimming cost V 0 bases and J 0 bases; bases outside gene matches: 6.

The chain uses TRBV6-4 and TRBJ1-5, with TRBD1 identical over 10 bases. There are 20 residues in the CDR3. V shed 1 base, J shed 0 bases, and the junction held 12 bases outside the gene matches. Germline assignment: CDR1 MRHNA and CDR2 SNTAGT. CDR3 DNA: TGTGCCAGCAGTGACTGCCCCGACAGGGGGCGAATCCATAGCAATCAGCCCCAGCATTTT. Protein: CASSDCPDRGRIHSNQPQHF.

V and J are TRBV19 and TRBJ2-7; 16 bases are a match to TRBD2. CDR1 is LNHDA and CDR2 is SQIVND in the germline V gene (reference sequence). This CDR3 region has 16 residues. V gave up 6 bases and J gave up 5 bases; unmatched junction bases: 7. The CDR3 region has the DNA TGTGCCAGTAGCCAGGGACTAGCGGGAGGGTTCGACGAGCAGTACTTC. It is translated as CASSQGLAGGFDEQYF.

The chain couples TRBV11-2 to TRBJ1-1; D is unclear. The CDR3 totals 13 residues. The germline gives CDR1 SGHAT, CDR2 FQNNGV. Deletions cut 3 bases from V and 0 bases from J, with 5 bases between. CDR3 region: CASSLEMNTEAFF. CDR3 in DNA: TGTGCCAGCAGCTTGGAGATGAACACTGAAGCTTTCTTT.

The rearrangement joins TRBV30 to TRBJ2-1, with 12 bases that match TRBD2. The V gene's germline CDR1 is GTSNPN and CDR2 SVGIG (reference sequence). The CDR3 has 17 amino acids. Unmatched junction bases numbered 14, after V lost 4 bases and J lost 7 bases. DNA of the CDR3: TGTGCCTGGAACCGTCGGGCTAGCGGGAGGGCGAGTAATGAGCAGTTCTTC. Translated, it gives CAWNRRASGRASNEQFF.

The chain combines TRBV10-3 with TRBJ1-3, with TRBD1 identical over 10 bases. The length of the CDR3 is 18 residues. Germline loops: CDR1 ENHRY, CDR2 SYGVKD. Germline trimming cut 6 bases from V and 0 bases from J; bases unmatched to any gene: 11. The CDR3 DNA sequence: TGTGCCATCAGCCCCGGGACAGGGGACGCCATCTCTGGAAACACCATATATTTT. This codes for CAISPGTGDAISGNTIYF.

The chain's CDR3 is CATSREYEIGGRPYNEQFF. CDR3 DNA: TGTGCCACCAGCAGAGAATACGAGATTGGGGGCCGACCCTACAATGAGCAGTTCTTC. This chain connects TRBV15 to TRBJ2-1; TRBD1 might be the D (6 bases). The V gene lost 0 bases and the J gene lost 2 bases, with 20 bases spanning the gap. Germline V CDR1 and CDR2: LNHNV, YYDKDF (reference sequence). The CDR3 has 19 residues.

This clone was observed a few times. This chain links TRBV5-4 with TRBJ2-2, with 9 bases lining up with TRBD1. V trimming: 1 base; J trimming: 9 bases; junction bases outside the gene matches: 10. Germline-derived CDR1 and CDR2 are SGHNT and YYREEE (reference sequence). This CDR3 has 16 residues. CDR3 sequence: CASSLPGQGNRRELFF. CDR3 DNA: TGTGCCAGCAGCTTGCCCGGACAGGGGAACCGCAGGGAGCTGTTTTTT.

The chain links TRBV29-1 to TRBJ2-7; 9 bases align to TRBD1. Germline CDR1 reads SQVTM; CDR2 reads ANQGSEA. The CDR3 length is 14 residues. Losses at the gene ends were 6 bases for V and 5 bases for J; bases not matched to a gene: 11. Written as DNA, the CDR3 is TGCAGCGTATGGGACAGGGCAACTCGTAACGAGCAGTACTTC. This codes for CSVWDRATRNEQYF.

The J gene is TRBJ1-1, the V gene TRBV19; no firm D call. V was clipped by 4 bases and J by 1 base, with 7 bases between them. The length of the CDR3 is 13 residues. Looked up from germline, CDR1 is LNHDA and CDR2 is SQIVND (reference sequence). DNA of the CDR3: TGTGCCAGTAGTAATTTCAGGAACACTGAAGCTTTCTTT. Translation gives CASSNFRNTEAFF.

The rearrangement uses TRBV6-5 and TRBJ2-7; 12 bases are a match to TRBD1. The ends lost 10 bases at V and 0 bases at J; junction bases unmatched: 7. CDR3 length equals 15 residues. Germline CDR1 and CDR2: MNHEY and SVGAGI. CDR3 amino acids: CAIGTGGLNSYEQYF. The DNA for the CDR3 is TGTGCCATAGGGACAGGGGGCCTCAACTCCTACGAGCAGTACTTC.

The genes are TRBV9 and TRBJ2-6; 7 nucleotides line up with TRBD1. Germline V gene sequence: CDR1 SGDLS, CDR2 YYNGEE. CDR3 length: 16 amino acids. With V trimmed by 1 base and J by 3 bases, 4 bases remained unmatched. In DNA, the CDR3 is TGTGCCAGCAGCGTACCCGACAGGGTTGGGGCCAACGTCCTGACTTTC. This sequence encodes CASSVPDRVGANVLTF.

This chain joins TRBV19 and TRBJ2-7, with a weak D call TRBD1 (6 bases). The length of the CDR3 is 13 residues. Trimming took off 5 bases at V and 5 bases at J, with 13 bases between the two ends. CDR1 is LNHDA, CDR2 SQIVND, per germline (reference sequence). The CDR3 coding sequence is TGTGCCAGTAGTCCCGGGACACATGACGAGCAGTACTTC. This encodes CASSPGTHDEQYF.

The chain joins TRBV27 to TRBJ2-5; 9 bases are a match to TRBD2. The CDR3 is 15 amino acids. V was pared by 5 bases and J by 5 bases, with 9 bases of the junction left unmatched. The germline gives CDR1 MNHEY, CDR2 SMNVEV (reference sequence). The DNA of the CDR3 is TGTGCCAGCAGTCCGTGGGCGGGGGGGCCGGAGACCCAGTACTTC. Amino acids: CASSPWAGGPETQYF.

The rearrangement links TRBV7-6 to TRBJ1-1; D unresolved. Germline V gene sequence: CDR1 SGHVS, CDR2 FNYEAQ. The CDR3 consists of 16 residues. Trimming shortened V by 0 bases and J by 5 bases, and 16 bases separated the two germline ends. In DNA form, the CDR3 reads TGTGCCAGCAGCTTAGCCTTGGCGCCGGGTGGAACTGAAGCTTTCTTT. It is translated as CASSLALAPGGTEAFF.

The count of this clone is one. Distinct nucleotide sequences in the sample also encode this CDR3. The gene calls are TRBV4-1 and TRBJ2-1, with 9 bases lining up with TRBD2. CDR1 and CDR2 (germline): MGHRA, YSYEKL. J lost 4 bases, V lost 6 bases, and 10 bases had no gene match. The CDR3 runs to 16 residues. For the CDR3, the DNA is TGCGCCAGCAGTCCCGTAGGGGGACTAGCATACAATGAGCAGTTCTTC. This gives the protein CASSPVGGLAYNEQFF.